This T cell receptor (beta chain) derives from a study of beta chain features in type 1 diabetes. The authors reverse transcribed all of the isolated RNA, so sequencing captured expressed TCRB transcripts. Measured with immunoSEQ multiplex PCR; TCRdb has only the in-frame clones, and not every one. The table lists 100,000 to 150,000 clones, about 10% of them singletons. With regard to this clone: Antigen specificity is unknown.

Broader study findings: All four CD4+ subsets of Type 1 diabetes patients contained TCRB CDR3s that were moderately but significantly shorter.

Sequenced material: central memory CD4+ T cells from blood. This clonotype originated in a man younger than 45 with type 1 diabetes.

CDR3 amino acids: CASSQGGPRNQETQYF. The CDR3 DNA sequence: TGTGCCAGCAGCCAAGGTGGGCCGCGCAACCAAGAGACCCAGTACTTC. The chain combines TRBV5-4 with TRBJ2-5; D ambiguous. CDR1 SGHNT and CDR2 YYREEE come from the germline V gene (reference sequence). Trimming cost V 4 bases and J 0 bases, with 16 bases left between them. The CDR3 sequence is 16 residues long. The full variable domain, in which reference TRBV5-4 and TRBJ2-5 provide the parts outside the CDR3, is ETGVTQSPTHLIKTRGQQVTLRCSSQSGHNTVSWYQQALGQGPQFIFQYYREEENGRGNFPPRFSGLQFPNYSSELNVNALELDDSALYLCASSQGGPRNQETQYFGPGTRLLVL.